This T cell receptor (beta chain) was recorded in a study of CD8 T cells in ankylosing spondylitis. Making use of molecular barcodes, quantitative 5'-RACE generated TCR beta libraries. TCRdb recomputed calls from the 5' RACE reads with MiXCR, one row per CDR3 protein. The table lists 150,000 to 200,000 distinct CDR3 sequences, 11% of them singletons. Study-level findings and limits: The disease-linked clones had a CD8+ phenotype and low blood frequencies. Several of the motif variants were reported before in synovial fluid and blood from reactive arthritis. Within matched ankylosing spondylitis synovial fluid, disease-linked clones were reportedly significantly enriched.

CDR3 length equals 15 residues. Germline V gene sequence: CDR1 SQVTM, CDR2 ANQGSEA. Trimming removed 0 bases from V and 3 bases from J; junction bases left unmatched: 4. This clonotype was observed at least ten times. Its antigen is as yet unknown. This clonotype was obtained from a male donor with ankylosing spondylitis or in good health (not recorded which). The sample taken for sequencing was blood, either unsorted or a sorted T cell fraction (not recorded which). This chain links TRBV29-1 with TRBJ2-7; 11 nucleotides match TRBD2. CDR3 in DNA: TGCAGCGTTGAAGATGGGACTAGCGGAAACTACGAGCAGTACTTC. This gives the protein CSVEDGTSGNYEQYF.